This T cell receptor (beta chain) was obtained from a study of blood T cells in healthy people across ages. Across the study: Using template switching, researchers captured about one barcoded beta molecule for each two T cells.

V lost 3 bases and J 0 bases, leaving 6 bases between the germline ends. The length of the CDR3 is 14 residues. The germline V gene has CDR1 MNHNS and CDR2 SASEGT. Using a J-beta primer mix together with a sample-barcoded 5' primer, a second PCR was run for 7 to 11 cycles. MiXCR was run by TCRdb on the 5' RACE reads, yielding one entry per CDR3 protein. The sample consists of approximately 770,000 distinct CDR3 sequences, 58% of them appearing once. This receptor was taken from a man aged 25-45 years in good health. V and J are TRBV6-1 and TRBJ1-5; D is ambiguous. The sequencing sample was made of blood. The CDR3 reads CASSESLSNQPQHF. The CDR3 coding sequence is TGTGCCAGCAGTGAGAGCCTTAGCAATCAGCCCCAGCATTTT.